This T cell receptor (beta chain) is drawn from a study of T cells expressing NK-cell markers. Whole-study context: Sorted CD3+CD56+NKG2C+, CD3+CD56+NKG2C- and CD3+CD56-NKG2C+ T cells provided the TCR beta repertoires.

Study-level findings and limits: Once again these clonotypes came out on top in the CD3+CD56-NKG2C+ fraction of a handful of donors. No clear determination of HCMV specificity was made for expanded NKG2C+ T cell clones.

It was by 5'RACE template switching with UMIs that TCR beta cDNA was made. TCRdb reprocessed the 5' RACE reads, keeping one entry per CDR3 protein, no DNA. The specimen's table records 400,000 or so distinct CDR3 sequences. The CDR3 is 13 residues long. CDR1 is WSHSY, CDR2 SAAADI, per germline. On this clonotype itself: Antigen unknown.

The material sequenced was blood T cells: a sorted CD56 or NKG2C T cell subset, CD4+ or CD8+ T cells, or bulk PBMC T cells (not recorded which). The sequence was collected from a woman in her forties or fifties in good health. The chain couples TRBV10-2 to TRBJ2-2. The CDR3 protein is CASSVEDTGELFF.